The sequence of this T cell receptor beta chain was determined in a study of Ad26.COV2.S vaccination and SARS-CoV-2 variants. Overall study context: Participant was drawn from the COV1001 Ad26.COV2.S trial arm.

This CDR3 has 11 amino acids. Trimming shortened V by 2 bases and J by 15 bases, and 11 bases separated the two germline ends. CDR1 is MNHEY and CDR2 is SVGAGI in the germline V gene. Treatment here: some 20 received Ad26.COV2.S at low or high dose, single or two shots; about 5 received placebo; per-sample allocation not given. Sampling was done on day 63 after the first vaccine or placebo injection. Boston supplied an adult donor aged 18-55 years. The method was immunoSEQ multiplex PCR; TCRdb's version includes in-frame clones alone and lacks a portion of them. Here the sample spans around 450,000 clones, nearly 90% being singletons.

The material sequenced was peripheral blood, taken in a trial of Ad26.COV2.S vaccine versus placebo. The rearrangement uses TRBV6-5 and TRBJ2-4; either TRBD1 or TRBD2 may fit D (5 bases each). The clonotype originates from a person aged 18 to 65 who received the Ad26.COV2.S COVID-19 vaccine or a placebo. CDR3 nucleotide sequence: TGTGCCAGCAGTTACATGGGACGTTGGTACTTC. It encodes CASSYMGRWYF.